This T cell receptor (beta chain) was captured in a study of radiotherapy plus CTLA-4 blockade in lung cancer. Study overall: Objective responses were seen in around a sixth of patients, disease control in more than 30%.

Of note for this clone: The target antigen is unknown.

Focal radiation was given together with CTLA-4 blockade (ipilimumab) to patients with chemo-refractory metastatic non-small-cell lung cancer. Study conclusions and caveats: Interferon-beta, together with early blood T cell clone dynamics, reportedly best predicted response. An expansion of tumor-derived TCR clones occurred in blood after radiotherapy plus ipilimumab.

J gave up 2 bases and V 5 bases, and 11 bases lay outside the gene matches. This CDR3 has 17 amino acids. The germline gives CDR1 WNHNN, CDR2 SYGVQD (reference sequence). Sequencing was performed with immunoSEQ multiplex PCR; in TCRdb, only in-frame clones are kept and a portion is missing. The sample yields some 66,000 clones, around 83% seen once. The source is a human donor with non-small cell lung cancer who had a partial response to radiotherapy plus ipilimumab. Sample: peripheral blood, taken from a patient treated with radiotherapy plus ipilimumab. The rearrangement links TRBV10-1 to TRBJ2-3; 9 bases line up with TRBD2. The CDR3 DNA is TGCGCCAGCAGTACGCGAGCCGGGACTAGCCACACAGATACGCAGTATTTT. This gives the protein CASSTRAGTSHTDTQYF.